This T cell receptor beta chain was sequenced for a study of OX40 agonist ivuxolimab in advanced cancers. Overall study context: Patients were infused with ivuxolimab every 2 weeks at 0.01 to 10 mg/kg.

Sequenced by immunoSEQ multiplex PCR; TCRdb stores in-frame clones only, minus some. In the table there are roughly 44,000 clones, roughly 86% of which are singletons. Per the germline V gene, CDR1 is SGHAT and CDR2 is FQNNGV. The CDR3 is made up of 13 amino acids. V lost 4 bases and J lost 3, with 10 bases in between. V and J are TRBV11-2 and TRBJ2-7; D is ambiguous. The receptor comes from an adult with an advanced solid tumor such as melanoma, head and neck, liver or kidney cancer. The sample here was CD4+ or CD8+ T cells sorted from blood, taken in a trial of the OX40 agonist ivuxolimab. CDR3 nucleotides: TGTGCCAGCAGCTCGGCAATACTCTACGAGCAGTACTTC. Its protein product is CASSSAILYEQYF.